This paragraph reports one T cell receptor (beta chain). Its antigen is undetermined. The data were taken from a study of cytomegalovirus exposure and HLA in healthy donors. Study summary: Earlier, almost 120 million unique TCR beta sequences were recovered from roughly 200 million T cells by an analysis. Findings and limits, study-wide: Highly shared variants forming one cluster were likely a sequencing artifact. In a later analysis, at a false discovery rate of 0.05, 15,000 to 20,000 TCR beta sequences matched HLA alleles.

Researchers ran the PCR with 60 Vbeta and 13 Jbeta primers. Clones were read by immunoSEQ multiplex PCR, and TCRdb kept only the in-frame ones, dropping some. Among around 250,000 clones listed, approximately 80% were seen once. V lost 0 bases, J lost 9 bases, and 9 bases lay in between. Germline values: CDR1 SGHTA, CDR2 FQGTGA. This CDR3 region has 14 residues. The V and J genes are TRBV7-3 and TRBJ1-6; D call uncertain. The material sequenced was PBMCs. This TCR was sampled from a woman aged 55-69 years in good health and CMV-seropositive. CDR3 in DNA: TGTGCCAGCAGCTTAACAGGGAGCGGTTCACCCCTCCACTTT. Translated, it gives CASSLTGSGSPLHF.